This T cell receptor (beta chain) is drawn from a study of blood T cell repertoires in COVID-19. Study as a whole: The samples span acute and convalescent COVID-19 from the United States, Italy and Spain. PBMCs, B-cell-depleted T cells, or T cells were the source of the cDNA or gDNA that made up the material.

The authors' processing: Estimation of nucleated cell counts was performed using reference gene primer amplification. Repertoires were generated with immunoSEQ multiplex PCR, while TCRdb's copy carries only in-frame clones and drops some. V and J calls and clone size follow that table, whereas D and trimming were derived from the DNA. Of tens of thousands of clones in the sample, roughly 82% were seen once. This CDR3 has 14 residues. CDR1 is SQVTM, CDR2 ANQGSEA, per germline. The V and J ends lost 5 bases and 2 bases respectively, with 12 bases between them. The sample consisted of peripheral blood. The receptor was derived from a man aged 80 or over with active COVID-19. The V gene is TRBV29-1, the J gene TRBJ1-4, with D possibly TRBD1 on 6 matching bases. The CDR3: CSVTTGRTNEKLFF. CDR3 nucleotide sequence: TGCAGCGTTACCACAGGGCGCACTAATGAAAAACTGTTTTTT.